These 22 T cell receptor beta chains were sequenced from one sample in a study of cytomegalovirus exposure and HLA in healthy donors. Primers included in the PCR were 60 Vbeta and 13 Jbeta primers. Measured with immunoSEQ multiplex PCR; TCRdb has only the in-frame clones, and not every one. Here the sample spans about 170,000 clones, 75% to 85% being singletons. The sample was PBMCs. The receptors come from a girl aged 2 to 10 in good health and CMV-seropositive.

This clone was picked up one time. This chain connects TRBV5-1 to TRBJ1-4; TRBD1 is a possible D gene (6 bases). Germline V gene lookup returns CDR1 SGHRS and CDR2 YFSETQ. Trimming cost V 0 bases and J 4 bases, with 13 bases left between them. The CDR3 covers 16 residues. Here the CDR3 reads CASSLGPTGLNEKLFF. CDR3 nucleotides: TGCGCCAGCAGCTTGGGGCCAACAGGGCTTAATGAAAAACTGTTTTTT.

V and J are TRBV5-4 and TRBJ1-5; D gene uncertain. The germline V gene has CDR1 SGHNT and CDR2 YYREEE (reference sequence). This CDR3 is built from 13 residues. V was pared by 1 base and J by 7 bases, with 9 bases between. The CDR3 here is CASSLSAGQPQHF. DNA for the CDR3: TGTGCCAGCAGCTTGTCGGCGGGACAGCCCCAGCATTTT.

V and J are TRBV6-1 and TRBJ1-5; 9 positions agree with TRBD1. The germline V gene encodes CDR1 MNHNS and CDR2 SASEGT. Trimming cost V 5 bases and J 1 base; bases outside gene matches: 3. This CDR3 contains 15 residues. The CDR3 DNA follows: TGTGCCAGCAGTCAAGACAGGGGGAGCAATCAGCCCCAGCATTTT. This gives the protein CASSQDRGSNQPQHF.

The chain couples TRBV14 to TRBJ1-2; a weak D match, TRBD1 (6 bases). The V gene lost 3 bases and the J gene lost 4 bases, with 15 bases spanning the gap. This CDR3 is built from 15 residues. Germline-derived CDR1 and CDR2 are SGHDN and FVKESK. The CDR3 loop reads CASSQIDGTTYGYTF. The CDR3 coding sequence is TGTGCCAGCAGCCAGATAGACGGGACAACCTATGGCTACACCTTC.

CDR3 nucleotides: TGCGCCAGCTGTCCCGGGACAGGGCTAGGAACTGAAGCTTTCTTT. It yields the protein CASCPGTGLGTEAFF. The genes are TRBV5-1 and TRBJ1-1, with 9 bases fitting TRBD1. The germline V gene encodes CDR1 SGHRS and CDR2 YFSETQ. The CDR3 is 15 residues long. The J segment lost 5 bases and the V segment lost 7 bases, leaving 12 bases of the junction unmatched.

This chain uses TRBV29-1 with TRBJ2-7, with TRBD1 matching 10 bases. Trimming at V came to 2 bases and at J to 7 bases, leaving 11 bases not matched to a gene. This CDR3 region has 15 residues. Germline CDR1 is SQVTM and CDR2 is ANQGSEA. CDR3 nucleotides: TGCAGCGTTGAACGCCGGGACAGGGGATCGGGGGAGCAGTACTTC. This codes for CSVERRDRGSGEQYF.

The rearrangement links TRBV30 to TRBJ2-2; 10 bases agree with TRBD1. This CDR3 has 16 amino acids. CDR1 GTSNPN and CDR2 SVGIG come from the germline V gene (reference sequence). Germline trimming cut 8 bases from V and 4 bases from J; bases unmatched to any gene: 13. This CDR3 is CARDRGLSRVTGELFF. The CDR3 DNA reads as TGTGCCCGAGACAGGGGGCTCTCTAGGGTCACCGGGGAGCTGTTTTTT.

The chain links TRBV5-6 to TRBJ1-1, with D unresolved. The V end lost 5 bases, the J end lost 5 bases, and 13 bases lay between the germline ends. CDR1 and CDR2 from the germline V gene are SGHDT and YYEEEE. The CDR3 is made up of 13 amino acids. CDR3 in amino acids: CASRYGRLTEAFF. For the CDR3, the DNA is TGTGCCAGCAGGTATGGGAGGTTGACTGAAGCTTTCTTT. The full variable domain, rest sourced from reference TRBV5-6 and TRBJ1-1, is DAGVTQSPTHLIKTRGQQVTLRCSPKSGHDTVSWYQQALGQGPQFIFQYYEEEERQRGNFPDRFSGHQFPNYSSELNVNALLLGDSALYLCASRYGRLTEAFFGQGTRLTVV.

This chain links TRBV30 with TRBJ1-3; D gene uncertain. In germline, CDR1 is GTSNPN, CDR2 SVGIG (reference sequence). Trimming pared 4 bases from V and 2 bases from J, leaving 6 bases between. The CDR3 spans 12 residues. In DNA, the CDR3 is TGTGCCTGGACACTAGCTGGAAACACCATATATTTT. Translation: CAWTLAGNTIYF.

V gene TRBV2 combines with J gene TRBJ2-5; 7 positions agree with TRBD2. Germline V gene lookup returns CDR1 SNHLY and CDR2 FYNNEI. V dropped 3 bases and J dropped 1; count of bases not matched to a gene: 14. The CDR3 spans 18 residues. The CDR3 reads CASSDLVGGARFQETQYF. For the CDR3, the DNA is TGTGCCAGCAGTGATTTAGTGGGAGGGGCCCGCTTCCAAGAGACCCAGTACTTC.

This clone was seen once. The J gene is TRBJ2-7, the V gene TRBV9; D is possibly TRBD1 (6 bases). CDR3 size: 15 residues. V lost 4 bases, J lost 0 bases, and 14 bases lay in between. Germline lookup yields CDR1 SGDLS and CDR2 YYNGEE. CDR3 protein: CASSRGGTSSYEQYF. CDR3 DNA: TGTGCCAGCAGCCGAGGGGGAACTTCCTCCTACGAGCAGTACTTC.

The V gene is TRBV21-1, the J gene TRBJ2-2; TRBD2 was called by the table and not checked on the DNA. TRBV21-1 is flagged as a pseudogene. CDR3 length: 16 residues. The CDR3 loop reads CASSKERVVNTGELFF. In DNA form, the CDR3 reads TGTGCCAGCAGCAAAGAGCGGGTTGTGAACACCGGGGAGCTGTTTTTT.

The chain links TRBV30 to TRBJ1-2, with TRBD1 identical over 7 bases. The J segment lost 0 bases and the V segment lost 5 bases, leaving 6 bases of the junction unmatched. Germline CDR1 is GTSNPN and CDR2 is SVGIG (reference sequence). The CDR3 is 14 residues long. The CDR3 is CAWADRVANYGYTF. CDR3 bases: TGTGCCTGGGCCGACAGGGTTGCTAACTATGGCTACACCTTC.

This chain connects TRBV4-1 to TRBJ1-4; the D is unclear. The CDR3 consists of 15 residues. V lost 3 bases, J lost 8 bases, and 16 bases lay in between. Germline CDR1 and CDR2: MGHRA and YSYEKL. CDR3 sequence: CASSHNKGVLEKLFF. The CDR3 DNA reads as TGCGCCAGCAGCCATAATAAGGGAGTTCTCGAAAAACTGTTTTTT.

This clone was seen only once. V gene TRBV5-4 combines with J gene TRBJ2-7, with D possibly being TRBD1 (5 bases). The ends were cut back, 4 bases at V and 3 bases at J, with 11 bases in the middle. Germline V gives CDR1 SGHNT, CDR2 YYREEE (reference sequence). The CDR3 has 13 residues. Written as DNA, the CDR3 is TGTGCCAGCAGCCACCCAGGGTTCTACGAGCAGTACTTC. As protein: CASSHPGFYEQYF.

This chain uses TRBV25-1 with TRBJ2-2; 9 bases are a match to TRBD1. J gave up 3 bases and V 6 bases, and 8 bases lay outside the gene matches. There are 16 residues in the CDR3. The germline V gene encodes CDR1 MGHDK and CDR2 SYGVNS. CDR3 bases: TGTGCCAGCAGCGAAAACAGGGGGCGATACACCGGGGAGCTGTTTTTT. It codes for CASSENRGRYTGELFF.

This clone was observed a handful of times. The CDR3 reads CASSQDGGRDEKLFF. For the CDR3, the DNA is TGCGCCAGCAGCCAAGACGGGGGGCGCGATGAAAAACTGTTTTTT. The rearrangement links TRBV4-1 to TRBJ1-4, with D perhaps TRBD1 (6 bases). Trimming removed 0 bases from V and 6 bases from J, with 11 bases in between. The CDR3 loop spans 15 amino acids. Germline CDR1 is MGHRA and CDR2 is YSYEKL.

The V and J genes are TRBV10-3 and TRBJ2-2; 7 nucleotides match TRBD1. The J segment lost 1 base and the V segment lost 6 bases, leaving 5 bases of the junction unmatched. This CDR3 has 15 amino acids. From germline, CDR1 is ENHRY and CDR2 SYGVKD. This CDR3 is CAIRRDSQNTGELFF. CDR3 nucleotide sequence: TGTGCCATCAGAAGGGACAGCCAGAACACCGGGGAGCTGTTTTTT.

The CDR3: CASRHHGNEKLFF. CDR3 in DNA: TGTGCCAGCAGGCATCACGGGAATGAAAAACTGTTTTTT. V usage is TRBV7-9 and J usage is TRBJ1-4, with unresolved D. Germline V gene sequence: CDR1 SEHNR, CDR2 FQNEAQ (reference sequence). This CDR3 comprises 13 residues. V was cut by 6 bases and J by 5 bases, with 10 bases left in between.

The genes are TRBV27 and TRBJ1-1; D perhaps matches TRBD1 (5 bases). CDR3 length: 13 residues. Germline-derived CDR1 and CDR2 are MNHEY and SMNVEV (reference sequence). V lost 3 bases and J lost 10, with 15 bases in between. In DNA, the CDR3 is TGTGCCAGCAGTTTCCAGGGCCCAGTAGGAGCTTTCTTT. This codes for CASSFQGPVGAFF.

The rearrangement links TRBV7-9 to TRBJ1-1; 7 positions agree with TRBD1. This CDR3 has 14 residues. Germline assignment: CDR1 SEHNR and CDR2 FQNEAQ (reference sequence). V lost 3 bases, J lost 1 base, and 2 bases stayed unmatched. The CDR3 is CASSFGTANTEAFF. The CDR3 DNA is TGTGCCAGCAGCTTTGGGACAGCGAACACTGAAGCTTTCTTT.

The table lists this clone with a count of one. The chain carries TRBV13 and TRBJ1-2; TRBD1 matches at 7 bases. The CDR3 covers 16 residues. With 0 bases clipped from V and 0 bases from J, the junction kept 4 bases outside the gene matches. The germline gives CDR1 PRHDT, CDR2 FYEKMQ (reference sequence). CDR3 bases: TGTGCCAGCAGCTTAGGGATGACAGGGTCTAACTATGGCTACACCTTC. Its protein is CASSLGMTGSNYGYTF.